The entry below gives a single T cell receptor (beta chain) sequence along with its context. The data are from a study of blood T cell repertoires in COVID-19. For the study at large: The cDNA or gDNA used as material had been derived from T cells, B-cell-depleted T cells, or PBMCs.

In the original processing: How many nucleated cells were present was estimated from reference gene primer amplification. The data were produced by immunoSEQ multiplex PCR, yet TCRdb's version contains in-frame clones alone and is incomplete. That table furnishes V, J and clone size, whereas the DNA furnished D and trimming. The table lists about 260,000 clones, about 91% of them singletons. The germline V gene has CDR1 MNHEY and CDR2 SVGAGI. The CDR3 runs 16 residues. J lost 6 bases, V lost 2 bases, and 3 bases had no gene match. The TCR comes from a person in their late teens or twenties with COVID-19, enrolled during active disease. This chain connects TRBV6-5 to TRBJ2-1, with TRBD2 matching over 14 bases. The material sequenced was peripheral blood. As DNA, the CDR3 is TGTGCCAGCAGTTACGCTGGGACTAGCGGGAGCAATGAGCAGTTCTTC. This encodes CASSYAGTSGSNEQFF.